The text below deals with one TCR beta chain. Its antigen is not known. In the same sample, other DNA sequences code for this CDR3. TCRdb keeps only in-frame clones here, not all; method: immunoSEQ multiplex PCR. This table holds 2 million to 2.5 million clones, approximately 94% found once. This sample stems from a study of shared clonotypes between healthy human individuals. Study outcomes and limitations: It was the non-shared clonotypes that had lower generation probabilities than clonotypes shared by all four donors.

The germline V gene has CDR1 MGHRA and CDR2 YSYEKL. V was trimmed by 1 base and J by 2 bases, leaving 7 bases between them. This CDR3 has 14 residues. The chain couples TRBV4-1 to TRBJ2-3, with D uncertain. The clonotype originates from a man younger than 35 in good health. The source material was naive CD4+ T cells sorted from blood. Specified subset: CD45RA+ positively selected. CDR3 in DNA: TGCGCCAGCAGCCAAGTTGGTTCCACAGATACGCAGTATTTT. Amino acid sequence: CASSQVGSTDTQYF.